Listed here are 5 T cell receptor beta chains from one sample, sequenced in a study of cytomegalovirus exposure and HLA in healthy donors. TCRdb keeps only in-frame clones here, not all; method: immunoSEQ multiplex PCR. The table includes approximately 59,000 clones, approximately 92% detected once. The sample comprised PBMCs. These receptor sequences come from a man aged 18 to 30 in good health and CMV-seropositive.

This clone was seen just once. The CDR3 DNA sequence: TGTGCCAGCAGTGAAGTCAGGACCTACGAGCAGTACTTC. This translates into CASSEVRTYEQYF. This chain links TRBV2 with TRBJ2-7; D is undetermined. V dropped 1 base and J dropped 2 bases, with 6 bases sitting between them. The CDR3 is 13 amino acids. Germline CDR1 and CDR2: SNHLY and FYNNEI.

The chain combines TRBV6-5 with TRBJ1-4; D may be TRBD1 (6 bases). There are 15 residues in the CDR3. Per germline, CDR1 MNHEY and CDR2 SVGAGI. V gave up 0 bases and J gave up 4 bases, with 9 bases separating them. CDR3 protein: CASSYSQGHNEKLFF. The CDR3, as DNA: TGTGCCAGCAGTTACTCACAGGGTCATAATGAAAAACTGTTTTTT.

The chain has TRBV7-2 and TRBJ2-5; D call uncertain. This CDR3 is 14 amino acids long. V was clipped by 1 base and J by 1 base, with 7 bases between them. Germline V lookup: CDR1 SGHTA, CDR2 FQGNSA. The CDR3 is CASSLVPSQETQYF. The CDR3 nucleotides read TGTGCCAGCAGCTTAGTTCCATCCCAAGAGACCCAGTACTTC.

V is TRBV10-1 and J is TRBJ1-1; tentatively, D is TRBD1 (6 bases). Trimming stripped 6 bases from V and 4 bases from J, with 18 bases between. The CDR3 consists of 15 residues. Looked up from germline, CDR1 is WNHNN and CDR2 is SYGVQD (reference sequence). The CDR3 bases are TGCGCCAGCAGCCCCGTGGCAGGGGATGGCACTGAAGCTTTCTTT. It specifies CASSPVAGDGTEAFF.

The genes are TRBV11-2 and TRBJ2-7; 10 bases line up with TRBD1. Germline values: CDR1 SGHAT, CDR2 FQNNGV. Germline trimming cut 5 bases from V and 0 bases from J; bases unmatched to any gene: 7. The CDR3 runs to 16 residues. CDR3 DNA sequence: TGTGCCAGCAGCCCGATGGACAGGGGGGCCTCCTACGAGCAGTACTTC. Translation: CASSPMDRGASYEQYF. The entire variable domain, with the rest obtained from reference TRBV11-2 and TRBJ2-7, is as follows: EAGVAQSPRYKIIEKRQSVAFWCNPISGHATLYWYQQILGQGPKLLIQFQNNGVVDDSQLPKDRFSAERLKGVDSTLKIQPAKLEDSAVYLCASSPMDRGASYEQYFGPGTRLTVT.